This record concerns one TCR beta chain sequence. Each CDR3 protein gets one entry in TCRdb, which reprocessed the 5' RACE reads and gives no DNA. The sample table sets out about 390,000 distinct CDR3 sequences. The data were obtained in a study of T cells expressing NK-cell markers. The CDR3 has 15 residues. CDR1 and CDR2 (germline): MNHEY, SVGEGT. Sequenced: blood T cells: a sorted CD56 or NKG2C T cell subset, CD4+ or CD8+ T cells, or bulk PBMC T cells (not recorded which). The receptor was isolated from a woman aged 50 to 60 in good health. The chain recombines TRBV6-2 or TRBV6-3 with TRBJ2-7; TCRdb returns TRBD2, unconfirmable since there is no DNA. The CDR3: CASSYRAGVLGEQYF.